The 11 T cell receptor beta chains given below trace back to one sample, sequenced in a study of blood T cell repertoires in COVID-19. Sequencing was performed with immunoSEQ multiplex PCR; in TCRdb, only in-frame clones are kept and a portion is missing. The sample contains over 150,000 clones, around 80% of which appear only once. The sequencing sample was made of peripheral blood. The receptor source for this set is a woman aged 80 or over with active or convalescent COVID-19.

The chain has TRBV9 and TRBJ1-2; D not certain. CDR1 and CDR2 (germline): SGDLS, YYNGEE. The ends were cut back, 0 bases at V and 1 base at J, with 10 bases in the middle. The CDR3 is 15 residues long. The CDR3 DNA sequence: TGTGCCAGCAGCGTAGGTCCCGGGGATAACTATGGCTACACCTTC. It codes for CASSVGPGDNYGYTF.

The J gene is TRBJ1-3, the V gene TRBV9, with D possibly TRBD1 on 5 matching bases. Looked up from germline, CDR1 is SGDLS and CDR2 is YYNGEE. The CDR3 totals 14 residues. The V end was cut by 1 base, the J end by 0 bases, with 5 bases between. CDR3 residues: CASSVQGSGNTIYF. The CDR3 coding sequence is TGTGCCAGCAGCGTACAGGGCTCTGGAAACACCATATATTTT.

This sequence joins TRBV2 and TRBJ2-3, with a weak D call TRBD2 (6 bases). Between the trimmed V and J ends, which lost 3 bases and 1 base, there was a span of 17 bases. Germline V gene data show CDR1 as SNHLY and CDR2 as FYNNEI. The CDR3 has 17 amino acids. The CDR3 sequence: CASSDPRDFRGTDTQYF. The CDR3 coding sequence is TGTGCCAGCAGTGACCCGAGGGACTTTCGTGGCACAGATACGCAGTATTTT.

This clone was observed a handful of times. The chain carries TRBV20-1 and TRBJ1-5, with unresolved D. The CDR3 spans 13 residues. Trimming shortened V by 3 bases and J by 0 bases, and 6 bases separated the two germline ends. The germline V gene encodes CDR1 DFQATT and CDR2 SNEGSKA (reference sequence). CDR3 protein: CSASPVSNQPQHF. The CDR3 DNA reads as TGCAGTGCTAGTCCGGTTAGCAATCAGCCCCAGCATTTT.

Comments on this clone: The sample has other DNA sequences that encode this CDR3 too. The chain combines TRBV27 with TRBJ1-2, with TRBD1 matching 7 bases. Germline assignment: CDR1 MNHEY and CDR2 SMNVEV (reference sequence). V shed 4 bases and J 8 bases; nucleotides not matched to a gene: 4. This CDR3 is 12 amino acids long. The CDR3: CASSSTGSGYTF. CDR3 nucleotides: TGTGCCAGCAGTTCGACAGGGAGCGGCTACACCTTC.

DNA for the CDR3: TGTGCCAGCAGTCCCCGGACAGGGGGCGCCTACGAGCAGTACTTC. The encoded protein is CASSPRTGGAYEQYF. V usage is TRBV27 and J usage is TRBJ2-7; 11 bases map to TRBD1. This CDR3 has 15 amino acids. The V and J ends lost 5 bases and 2 bases, in that order; junction bases with no gene match: 5. From germline, CDR1 is MNHEY and CDR2 SMNVEV (reference sequence).

The chain couples TRBV7-2 to TRBJ1-5; D unresolved. Per the germline V gene, CDR1 is SGHTA and CDR2 is FQGNSA. The V and J ends lost 4 bases and 11 bases respectively, with 9 bases between them. CDR3 length: 11 amino acids. CDR3 residues: CASSSSGAQHF. The CDR3 DNA follows: TGTGCCAGCAGCTCATCCGGGGCCCAGCATTTT.

The chain links TRBV5-1 to TRBJ1-2; D perhaps matches TRBD1 (5 bases). CDR1 is SGHRS, CDR2 YFSETQ, per germline. V shed 6 bases and J shed 4 bases, with 16 bases lying between them. CDR3 length: 14 amino acids. CDR3 sequence reads: CASTPGETAYGYTF. CDR3 bases: TGCGCCAGCACCCCGGGGGAGACCGCCTATGGCTACACCTTC.

The chain's CDR3 is CASSFSGGGDTQYF. The CDR3 nucleotides read TGTGCCAGCAGTTTTTCTGGGGGGGGAGATACGCAGTATTTT. The rearrangement joins TRBV27 to TRBJ2-3, with 7 bases fitting TRBD2. Germline V gene data show CDR1 as MNHEY and CDR2 as SMNVEV (reference sequence). The CDR3 is made up of 14 amino acids. V shed 3 bases, J shed 5 bases, and the junction held 5 bases outside the gene matches.

V and J are TRBV7-2 and TRBJ2-5; D ambiguous. The germline gives CDR1 SGHTA, CDR2 FQGNSA. Trimming took off 4 bases at V and 5 bases at J, with 5 bases between the two ends. The CDR3 has 11 amino acids. The CDR3 reads CASSSGETQYF. CDR3 bases: TGTGCCAGCAGCTCCGGGGAGACCCAGTACTTC.

The rearrangement joins TRBV7-2 to TRBJ1-5; D call uncertain. CDR1 and CDR2 (germline): SGHTA, FQGNSA. The CDR3 extends over 17 amino acids. Between the trimmed V and J ends, which lost 2 bases and 2 bases, there was a span of 16 bases. As DNA, the CDR3 is TGTGCCAGCAGCTTAATCTCCGGGGTAGGTGGCAATCAGCCCCAGCATTTT. It translates to CASSLISGVGGNQPQHF.